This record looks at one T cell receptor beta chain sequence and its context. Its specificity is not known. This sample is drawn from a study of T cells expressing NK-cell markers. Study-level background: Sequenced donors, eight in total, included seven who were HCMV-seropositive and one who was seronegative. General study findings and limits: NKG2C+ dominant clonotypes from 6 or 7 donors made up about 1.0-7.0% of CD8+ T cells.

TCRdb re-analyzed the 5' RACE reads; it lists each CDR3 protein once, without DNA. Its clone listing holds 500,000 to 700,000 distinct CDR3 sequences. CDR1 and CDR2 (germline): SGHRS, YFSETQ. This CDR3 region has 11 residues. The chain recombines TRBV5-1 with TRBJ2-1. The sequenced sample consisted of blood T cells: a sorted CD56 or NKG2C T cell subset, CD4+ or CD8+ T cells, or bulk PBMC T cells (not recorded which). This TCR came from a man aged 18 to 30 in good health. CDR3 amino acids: CASLGDNEQFF.